Presented here are 20 T cell receptor beta chains from one specimen sequenced in a study of cytomegalovirus exposure and HLA in healthy donors. In the PCR, 60 Vbeta and 13 Jbeta primers were used. Libraries were prepared by immunoSEQ multiplex PCR; TCRdb keeps only in-frame clonotypes and omits some of them. This table has about 210,000 clones, about 79% appearing once. Sequences were obtained from PBMCs. The receptors were gathered from a male donor in good health and CMV-seronegative.

The table lists this clone with a count of one. The genes are TRBV28 and TRBJ1-6; 10 nucleotides agree with TRBD1. J was trimmed by 10 bases and V by 2 bases; bases with no gene match: 2. Germline V CDR1 and CDR2: MDHEN, SYDVKM. CDR3 length equals 14 residues. DNA for the CDR3: TGTGCCAGCAGTTTAGGGACAGGGGAATCACCCCTCCACTTT. Its protein is CASSLGTGESPLHF.

V is TRBV5-1 and J is TRBJ2-5; no reliable D call. This CDR3 comprises 14 residues. Between the trimmed V and J ends, which lost 4 bases and 0 bases, there was a span of 10 bases. Germline CDR1 reads SGHRS; CDR2 reads YFSETQ. As DNA, the CDR3 is TGCGCCAGCAGCATCACAGATAACCAAGAGACCCAGTACTTC. As protein: CASSITDNQETQYF.

The chain employs TRBV4-3 and TRBJ1-2, with a weak D call TRBD1 (6 bases). The CDR3 runs 15 residues. Germline values: CDR1 LGHNA, CDR2 YSLEER. Trimming stripped 0 bases from V and 7 bases from J, with 15 bases between. The CDR3 DNA is TGCGCCAGCAGCCAAGATATACAGGGAGAGGGTGGCTACACCTTC. It specifies CASSQDIQGEGGYTF.

This chain connects TRBV18 to TRBJ1-2; TRBD1 agrees at 7 bases. CDR1 and CDR2 from the germline V gene are KGHSH and LQKENI. The CDR3 runs to 15 residues. The V gene end was trimmed by 6 bases and the J gene end by 3 bases; junction bases not matched to a gene: 10. The CDR3 coding sequence is TGTGCCAGCTCGCCCAACAGGGGAATTGACTATGGCTACACCTTC. Translation: CASSPNRGIDYGYTF.

The V gene is TRBV4-2, the J gene TRBJ2-5; 8 nucleotides agree with TRBD1. The J call is in doubt because the DNA end fits TRBJ2-7 better. The CDR3 runs to 14 residues. CDR1 and CDR2 (germline): LGHNA, YNFKEQ. CDR3 protein: CASSQARGPAEQYF. In DNA, the CDR3 is TGTGCCAGCAGCCAAGCCAGGGGGCCGGCCGAGCAGTACTTC.

In its sample, this clone ranks as medium-sized. The rearrangement uses TRBV25-1 and TRBJ2-5; D perhaps matches TRBD2 (6 bases). The CDR3 is 15 residues long. The V gene's germline CDR1 is MGHDK and CDR2 SYGVNS. V lost 2 bases and J lost 5, with 15 bases in between. The CDR3 sequence is CASSEINGGSETQYF. The CDR3 DNA reads as TGTGCCAGCAGTGAAATTAACGGGGGAAGCGAGACCCAGTACTTC.

This sequence joins TRBV19 and TRBJ2-1; possible D gene TRBD2, 5 bases. V was trimmed by 6 bases and J by 6 bases, leaving 18 bases between them. Germline V gives CDR1 LNHDA, CDR2 SQIVND (reference sequence). This CDR3 contains 15 residues. Here the CDR3 reads CASSAPGRWGNEQFF. CDR3 DNA sequence: TGTGCCAGTAGCGCCCCGGGAAGGTGGGGCAATGAGCAGTTCTTC.

This chain uses TRBV7-2 with TRBJ2-3; 8 positions agree with TRBD1. The germline V gene has CDR1 SGHTA and CDR2 FQGNSA. The CDR3 covers 15 residues. V gave up 7 bases and J gave up 2 bases; unmatched junction bases: 8. The CDR3 bases are TGTGCCAGCAAAGAAGGGGACAGGCCCACAGATACGCAGTATTTT. Translation: CASKEGDRPTDTQYF.

The chain couples TRBV10-3 to TRBJ2-5; TRBD1 matches 7 bases. The CDR3 runs 13 residues. Germline CDR1 is ENHRY and CDR2 is SYGVKD. With 6 bases clipped from V and 3 bases from J, the junction kept 4 bases outside the gene matches. The CDR3 DNA reads as TGTGCCATCAGAGTAGGACAGGAAGAGACCCAGTACTTC. This encodes CAIRVGQEETQYF.

There are a few counts of this clone. The chain employs TRBV20-1 and TRBJ2-5, with D maybe TRBD2 (6 bases). The CDR3 totals 11 residues. CDR1 is DFQATT and CDR2 is SNEGSKA in the germline V gene (reference sequence). CDR3 in DNA: TGCAGGGCCCGACGGGGGGAGACCCAGTACTTC. Amino acids: CRARRGETQYF.

The V and J genes are TRBV27 and TRBJ2-5, with 7 bases lining up with TRBD1. Germline V gene lookup returns CDR1 MNHEY and CDR2 SMNVEV (reference sequence). CDR3 length equals 15 residues. V was clipped by 4 bases and J by 3 bases; unmatched bases: 8. The CDR3 DNA reads TGTGCCAGCAGTTCGCGACAGGGCGATAAAGAGACCCAGTACTTC. Amino acid sequence: CASSSRQGDKETQYF.

The chain employs TRBV12-2 and TRBJ2-1; the table calls TRBD2, which could not be checked here. TRBV12-2 is designated a pseudogene. This CDR3 is built from 19 residues. The CDR3 bases are TGTGCAAGTCGCTTAGCCCTTAGCCTAGCGGGGGGCATTTTCTATGAGCAGTTCTTC. Translating it yields CASRLALSLAGGIFYEQFF.

This sequence joins TRBV10-2 and TRBJ1-1, with D tentatively TRBD1 (6 bases). Germline V gene lookup returns CDR1 WSHSY and CDR2 SAAADI. This CDR3 is 14 amino acids long. V gave up 7 bases and J gave up 5 bases, with 17 bases separating them. The CDR3 DNA reads as TGCGCCAGCACCATTGGCGGGGGCGTTACTGAAGCTTTCTTT. It codes for CASTIGGGVTEAFF.

The chain couples TRBV5-1 to TRBJ2-7; TRBD1 agrees at 10 bases. This CDR3 is built from 16 residues. The V gene end was trimmed by 4 bases and the J gene end by 1 base; junction bases not matched to a gene: 8. Looked up from germline, CDR1 is SGHRS and CDR2 is YFSETQ. The CDR3 DNA sequence: TGCGCCAGCAGCCCAAGGCCGGGACAGGGGTCCTACGAGCAGTACTTC. Translation: CASSPRPGQGSYEQYF.

The V and J genes are TRBV18 and TRBJ1-6; no clear D. CDR1 and CDR2 from the germline V gene are KGHSH and LQKENI. The V end lost 3 bases, the J end lost 6 bases, and 12 bases lay between the germline ends. The CDR3 length is 15 residues. CDR3: CASSPGGRGNSPLHF. CDR3 in DNA: TGTGCCAGCTCACCGGGAGGGAGAGGTAATTCACCCCTCCACTTT.

J is TRBJ2-1 and V is TRBV9; D is unclear. The CDR3 extends over 15 amino acids. Trimming pared 0 bases from V and 0 bases from J, leaving 7 bases between. CDR1 SGDLS and CDR2 YYNGEE come from the germline V gene. The CDR3 region has the DNA TGTGCCAGCAGCGTAGGGCTAGTCTCCTACAATGAGCAGTTCTTC. The encoded protein is CASSVGLVSYNEQFF.

The chain links TRBV14 to TRBJ2-5, with D possibly being TRBD2 (6 bases). The CDR3 covers 17 residues. Germline V CDR1 and CDR2: SGHDN, FVKESK. Between the trimmed V and J ends, which lost 4 bases and 5 bases, there was a span of 23 bases. The CDR3, as DNA: TGTGCCAGCAGCCGGGGGACTCCCCCCCTACTTCAGGAGACCCAGTACTTC. It yields the protein CASSRGTPPLLQETQYF.

This clone was seen a single time. V and J are TRBV6-5 and TRBJ1-1; D is uncertain. V dropped 0 bases and J dropped 6 bases, with 11 bases sitting between them. This CDR3 has 14 residues. Germline-derived CDR1 and CDR2 are MNHEY and SVGAGI. The CDR3 is CASSYSPGPPEAFF. CDR3 bases: TGTGCCAGCAGTTACTCGCCGGGTCCCCCTGAAGCTTTCTTT.

This clone has more than one count but fewer than ten. In nucleotides, the CDR3 is TGTGCCAGCAGTCAACGTCCGGGACAGGAAGATGGCTACACCTTC. It translates to CASSQRPGQEDGYTF. The genes are TRBV6-5 and TRBJ1-2; 8 nucleotides align to TRBD1. Looked up from germline, CDR1 is MNHEY and CDR2 is SVGAGI. The CDR3 totals 15 residues. After removal of 5 bases from V and 6 bases from J, the junction contained 11 bases not matched to a gene.

CDR3 nucleotides: TGTGCCAGCAGTAGGGGGGGCGGAGGTGGTGGCTACACCTTC. Its protein is CASSRGGGGGGYTF. The rearrangement joins TRBV6-5 to TRBJ1-2, with TRBD1 as a possible D gene (6 bases). The V end was cut by 5 bases, the J end by 7 bases, with 17 bases between. There are 14 residues in the CDR3. Germline CDR1 is MNHEY and CDR2 is SVGAGI.